The clone carrying this TCR beta chain was observed a handful of times. With 0 bases clipped from V and 5 bases from J, the junction kept 10 bases outside the gene matches. CDR1 is SGHVS and CDR2 is FQNEAQ in the germline V gene. The CDR3 totals 16 residues. In the study's own analysis: After removing out-of-frame reads, 2 million to 2.5 million distinct TCRbeta sequences remained. Clones were read by immunoSEQ multiplex PCR, and TCRdb kept only the in-frame ones, dropping some. Clone size and V and J calls were adopted from that table, with D and trimming inferred from the DNA. The sample carries tens of thousands of clones, less than 80% recorded once. This entry comes from a study of memory CD4+ T cells and cytomegalovirus serostatus. Whole-study context: Healthy Belgian adult donors included about nine CMV-positive and 24 CMV-negative people.

Single viable CD3+CD4+CD8-CD45RO+ cells were sorted as the memory CD4+ T cells. Sequenced input: memory CD4+ T cells from blood. This chain uses TRBV7-8 with TRBJ2-7, with 7 bases aligning to TRBD1. The TCR sequence derives from an adult in good health and CMV-seropositive. CDR3 nucleotides: TGTGCCAGCAGCTTAGCCGGGACAGCGGTGGGGGACGAGCAGTACTTC. Amino acid sequence: CASSLAGTAVGDEQYF.